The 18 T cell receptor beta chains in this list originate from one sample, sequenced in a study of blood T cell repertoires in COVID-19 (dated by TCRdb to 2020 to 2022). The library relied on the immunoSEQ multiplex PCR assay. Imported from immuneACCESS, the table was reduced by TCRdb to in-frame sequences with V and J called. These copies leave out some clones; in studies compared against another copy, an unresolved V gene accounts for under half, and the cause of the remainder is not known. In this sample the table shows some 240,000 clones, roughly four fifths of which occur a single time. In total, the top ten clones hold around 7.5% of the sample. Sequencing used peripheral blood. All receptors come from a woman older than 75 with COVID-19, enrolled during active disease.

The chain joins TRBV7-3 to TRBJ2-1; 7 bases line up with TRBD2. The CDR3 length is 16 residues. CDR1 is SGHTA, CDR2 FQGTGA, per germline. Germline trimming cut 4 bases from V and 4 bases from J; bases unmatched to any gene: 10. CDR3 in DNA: TGTGCCAGCAGCTCCTCCGGGACTACCCTATACAATGAGCAGTTCTTC. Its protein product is CASSSSGTTLYNEQFF.

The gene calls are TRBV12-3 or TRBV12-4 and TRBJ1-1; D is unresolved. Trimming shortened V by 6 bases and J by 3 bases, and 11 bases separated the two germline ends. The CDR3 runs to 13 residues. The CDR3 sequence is CASRSPGYTEAFF. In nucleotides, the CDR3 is TGTGCCAGCAGGTCCCCCGGGTACACTGAAGCTTTCTTT.

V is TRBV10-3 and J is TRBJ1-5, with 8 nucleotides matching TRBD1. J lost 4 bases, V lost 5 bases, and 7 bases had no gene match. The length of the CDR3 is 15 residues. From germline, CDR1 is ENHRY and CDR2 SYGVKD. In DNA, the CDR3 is TGTGCCATCAGTCCTTCCGACAGGGGTAATCAGCCCCAGCATTTT. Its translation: CAISPSDRGNQPQHF.

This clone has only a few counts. For the CDR3, the DNA is TGTGCCAGCAGTCGCCGGGAGCCATCCCTATACAATGAGCAGTTCTTC. Its translation: CASSRREPSLYNEQFF. V usage is TRBV7-9 and J usage is TRBJ2-1, with D tentatively TRBD2 (6 bases). The CDR3 runs to 16 residues. The germline gives CDR1 SEHNR, CDR2 FQNEAQ (reference sequence). Trimming stripped 6 bases from V and 4 bases from J, with 19 bases between.

The CDR3 here is CASSPQGVPDTQYF. CDR3 bases: TGCGCCAGCAGCCCGCAGGGGGTCCCAGATACGCAGTATTTT. The chain couples TRBV5-1 to TRBJ2-3; 7 bases are shared with TRBD1. Germline CDR1 and CDR2: SGHRS and YFSETQ. The V segment lost 4 bases and the J segment 4 bases; nucleotides outside the gene matches: 6. The CDR3 loop spans 14 amino acids. The entire variable domain, with the rest obtained from reference TRBV5-1 and TRBJ2-3, is as follows: KAGVTQTPRYLIKTRGQQVTLSCSPISGHRSVSWYQQTPGQGLQFLFEYFSETQRNKGNFPGRFSGRQFSNSRSEMNVSTLELGDSALYLCASSPQGVPDTQYFGPGTRLTVL.

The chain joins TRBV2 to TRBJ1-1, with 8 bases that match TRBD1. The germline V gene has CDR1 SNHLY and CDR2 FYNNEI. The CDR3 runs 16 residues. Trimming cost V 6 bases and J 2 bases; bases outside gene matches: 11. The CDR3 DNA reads TGTGCCAGCAGCCGGACAGGGCGGGAGACAAACACTGAAGCTTTCTTT. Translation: CASSRTGRETNTEAFF.

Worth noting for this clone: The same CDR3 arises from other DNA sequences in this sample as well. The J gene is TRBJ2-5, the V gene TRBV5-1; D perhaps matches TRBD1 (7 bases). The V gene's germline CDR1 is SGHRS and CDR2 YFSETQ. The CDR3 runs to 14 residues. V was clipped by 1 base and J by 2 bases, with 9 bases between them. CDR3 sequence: CASSLSGGQETQYF. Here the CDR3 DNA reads TGCGCCAGCAGCTTGTCAGGGGGGCAAGAGACCCAGTACTTC.

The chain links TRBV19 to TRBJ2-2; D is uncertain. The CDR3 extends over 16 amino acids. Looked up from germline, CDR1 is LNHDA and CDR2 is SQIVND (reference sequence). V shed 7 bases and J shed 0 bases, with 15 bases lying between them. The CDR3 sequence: CASTPSWPTNTGELFF. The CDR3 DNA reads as TGTGCCAGTACCCCATCTTGGCCCACGAACACCGGGGAGCTGTTTTTT.

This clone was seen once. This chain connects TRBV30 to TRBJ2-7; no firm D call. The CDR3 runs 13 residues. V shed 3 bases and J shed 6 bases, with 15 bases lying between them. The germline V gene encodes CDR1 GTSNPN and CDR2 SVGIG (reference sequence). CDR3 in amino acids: CAWRADKFGEQYF. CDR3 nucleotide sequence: TGTGCCTGGAGGGCCGACAAGTTTGGCGAGCAGTACTTC.

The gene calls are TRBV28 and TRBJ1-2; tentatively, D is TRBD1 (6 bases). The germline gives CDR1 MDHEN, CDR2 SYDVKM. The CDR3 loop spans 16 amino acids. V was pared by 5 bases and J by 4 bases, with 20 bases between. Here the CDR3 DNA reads TGTGCCAGCAGTCCCTCAGGGGCGGTTACTTTCTATGGCTACACCTTC. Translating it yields CASSPSGAVTFYGYTF.

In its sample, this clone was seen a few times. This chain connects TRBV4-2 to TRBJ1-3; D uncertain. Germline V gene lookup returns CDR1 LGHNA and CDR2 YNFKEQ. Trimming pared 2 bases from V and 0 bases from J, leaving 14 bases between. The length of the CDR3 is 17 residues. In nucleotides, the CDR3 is TGTGCCAGCAGCCAAATTTCCGCACGGGGCTCTGGAAACACCATATATTTT. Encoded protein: CASSQISARGSGNTIYF.

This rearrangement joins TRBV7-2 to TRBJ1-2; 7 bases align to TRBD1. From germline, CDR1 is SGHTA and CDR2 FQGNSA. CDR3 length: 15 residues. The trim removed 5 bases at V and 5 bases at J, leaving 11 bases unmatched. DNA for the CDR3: TGTGCCAGCAGCCCCAGACAGGGTTGGATGTATGGCTACACCTTC. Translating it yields CASSPRQGWMYGYTF.

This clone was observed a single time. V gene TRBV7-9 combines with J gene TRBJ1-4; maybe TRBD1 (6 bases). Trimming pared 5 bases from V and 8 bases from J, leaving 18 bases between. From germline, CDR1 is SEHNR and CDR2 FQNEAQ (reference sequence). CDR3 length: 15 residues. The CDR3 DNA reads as TGTGCCAGCAGCGCGCGGACAGTGAGTAGCGAAAAACTGTTTTTT. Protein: CASSARTVSSEKLFF. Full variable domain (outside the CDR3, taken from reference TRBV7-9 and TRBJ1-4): DTGVSQNPRHKITKRGQNVTFRCDPISEHNRLYWYRQTLGQGPEFLTYFQNEAQLEKSRLLSDRFSAERPKGSFSTLEIQRTEQGDSAMYLCASSARTVSSEKLFFGSGTQLSVL.

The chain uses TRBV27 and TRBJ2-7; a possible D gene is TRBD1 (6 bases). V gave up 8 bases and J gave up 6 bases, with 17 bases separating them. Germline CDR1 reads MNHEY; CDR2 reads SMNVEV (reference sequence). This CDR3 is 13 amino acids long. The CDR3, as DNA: TGTGCCAGCCGAAATTCACAGGGCGCCGAGCAGTACTTC. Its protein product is CASRNSQGAEQYF.

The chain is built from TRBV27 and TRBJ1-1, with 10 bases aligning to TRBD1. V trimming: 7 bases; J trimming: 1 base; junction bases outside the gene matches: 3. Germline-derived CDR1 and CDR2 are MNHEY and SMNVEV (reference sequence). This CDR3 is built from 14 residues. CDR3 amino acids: CASTWDRGNTEAFF. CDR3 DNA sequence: TGTGCCAGCACGTGGGACAGGGGGAACACTGAAGCTTTCTTT.

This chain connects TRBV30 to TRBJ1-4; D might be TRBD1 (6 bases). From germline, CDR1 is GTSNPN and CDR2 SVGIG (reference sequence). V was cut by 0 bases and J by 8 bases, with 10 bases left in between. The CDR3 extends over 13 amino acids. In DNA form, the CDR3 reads TGTGCCTGGAGTGTACAGGGTCGGGAAAAACTGTTTTTT. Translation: CAWSVQGREKLFF.

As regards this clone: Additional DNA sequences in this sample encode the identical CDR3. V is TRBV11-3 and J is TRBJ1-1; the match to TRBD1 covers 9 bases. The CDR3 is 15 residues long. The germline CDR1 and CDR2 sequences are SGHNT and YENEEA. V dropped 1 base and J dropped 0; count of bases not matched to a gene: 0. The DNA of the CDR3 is TGTGCCAGCAGCTTAGGGACAGGGGTGAACACTGAAGCTTTCTTT. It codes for CASSLGTGVNTEAFF. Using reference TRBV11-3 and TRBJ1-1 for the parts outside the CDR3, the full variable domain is EAGVVQSPRYKIIEKKQPVAFWCNPISGHNTLYWYLQNLGQGPELLIRYENEEAVDDSQLPKDRFSAERLKGVDSTLKIQPAELGDSAVYLCASSLGTGVNTEAFFGQGTRLTVV.

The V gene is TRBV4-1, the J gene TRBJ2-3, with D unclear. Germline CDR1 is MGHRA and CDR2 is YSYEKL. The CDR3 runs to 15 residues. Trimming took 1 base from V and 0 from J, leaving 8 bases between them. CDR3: CASSQGAYSTDTQYF. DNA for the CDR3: TGCGCCAGCAGCCAAGGGGCCTATAGCACAGATACGCAGTATTTT.